The 7 T cell receptor beta chains listed next were all sequenced from one sample in a study of CD8+CD57+ T cells in acquired aplastic anemia. Investigators profiled TCR beta VDJ and CDR3 from genomic DNA template. Using its own MiXCR run on the reads, TCRdb lists one record per CDR3 protein. The sample carries some 92,000 distinct CDR3 sequences, 55% to 75% recorded once. The sequenced patients had an expansion of CD8+CD57+ cells seen by flow cytometry. Sequencing was performed on sorted CD4+, CD8+, or CD8+CD57+ T cells (not recorded which) from PBMCs. All receptors come from a human donor with aplastic anemia.

The CDR3 DNA follows: TGTGCCACCAGCAGTGTTACCGAAAATCAGCCCCAGCATTTT. This sequence encodes CATSSVTENQPQHF. This chain uses TRBV15 with TRBJ1-5; D not resolved. In germline, CDR1 is LNHNV, CDR2 YYDKDF (reference sequence). The CDR3 is made up of 14 amino acids. Trimming cost V 3 bases and J 4 bases, with 10 bases left between them.

This chain links TRBV19 with TRBJ1-5; possibly TRBD1 for D (5 bases). The V and J ends lost 6 bases and 3 bases respectively, with 6 bases between them. From germline, CDR1 is LNHDA and CDR2 SQIVND (reference sequence). The CDR3 spans 12 residues. As DNA, the CDR3 is TGTGCCAGTAGGGGGGACAATCAGCCCCAGCATTTT. Amino acids: CASRGDNQPQHF. The variable domain in full, completed from reference TRBV19 and TRBJ1-5, reads DGGITQSPKYLFRKEGQNVTLSCEQNLNHDAMYWYRQDPGQGLRLIYYSQIVNDFQKGDIAEGYSVSREKKESFPLTVTSAQKNPTAFYLCASRGDNQPQHFGDGTRLSIL.

The J gene is TRBJ2-7, the V gene TRBV20-1; the D gene could be TRBD1 or TRBD2 (6 bases each). Germline V CDR1 and CDR2: DFQATT, SNEGSKA (reference sequence). Trimming left V 1 base short and J 0 bases short, with 7 bases between. The CDR3 is made up of 13 amino acids. Here the CDR3 DNA reads TGCAGTGCTAGAGCGGGGGCCTCCTACGAGCAGTACTTC. Its translation is CSARAGASYEQYF.

The J gene is TRBJ1-1, the V gene TRBV19; 7 bases are a match to TRBD1. V shed 8 bases and J 3 bases; nucleotides not matched to a gene: 12. The CDR3 has 15 amino acids. Germline CDR1 is LNHDA and CDR2 is SQIVND (reference sequence). CDR3: CASFTHRGWDTEAFF. The CDR3 DNA reads as TGTGCCAGTTTCACGCACAGGGGTTGGGACACTGAAGCTTTCTTT. Supplemented by reference TRBV19 and TRBJ1-1, the full variable domain reads DGGITQSPKYLFRKEGQNVTLSCEQNLNHDAMYWYRQDPGQGLRLIYYSQIVNDFQKGDIAEGYSVSREKKESFPLTVTSAQKNPTAFYLCASFTHRGWDTEAFFGQGTRLTVV.

The gene calls are TRBV2 and TRBJ2-7, with 8 nucleotides matching TRBD2. The CDR3 sequence is 15 residues long. V lost 2 bases, J lost 5 bases, and 8 bases stayed unmatched. The germline V gene has CDR1 SNHLY and CDR2 FYNNEI. CDR3 sequence reads: CASSERSGGGNEQYF. The DNA of the CDR3 is TGTGCCAGCAGTGAACGGTCGGGGGGGGGAAACGAGCAGTACTTC. Drawing the rest from reference TRBV2 and TRBJ2-7, the complete variable domain is EPEVTQTPSHQVTQMGQEVILRCVPISNHLYFYWYRQILGQKVEFLVSFYNNEISEKSEIFDDQFSVERPDGSNFTLKIRSTKLEDSAMYFCASSERSGGGNEQYFGPGTRLTVT.

This clonotype appeared once. This sequence joins TRBV24-1 and TRBJ2-2; D is ambiguous. Trimming took off 4 bases at V and 5 bases at J, with 10 bases between the two ends. There are 14 residues in the CDR3. Germline lookup yields CDR1 KGHDR and CDR2 SFDVKD. CDR3 amino acids: CATSDWALTGELFF. CDR3 in DNA: TGTGCCACCAGTGACTGGGCCCTAACCGGGGAGCTGTTTTTT.

With regard to this clonotype: Just one base apart from a much larger clone, this may be a read error. The gene calls are TRBV15 and TRBJ2-2, with TRBD1 matching over 8 bases. Germline values: CDR1 LNHNV, CDR2 YYDKDF (reference sequence). Trimming took 7 bases from V and 5 from J; bases not matched to a gene: 9. This CDR3 spans 15 amino acids. The CDR3 protein is CATTGQGKGTGELFF. The CDR3 nucleotides read TGTGCCACCACCGGACAGGGTAAGGGGACCGGGGAGCTGTTTTTT.